The 4 T cell receptor beta chains below were found in one sample sequenced in a study of cytotoxic CD8 clonotypes in ibrutinib-treated CLL. Some clones are missing from TCRdb's copy, which holds only in-frame ones; the method was immunoSEQ multiplex PCR. Of approximately 130,000 clones listed, approximately 80% were seen once; the top ten hold 2.5% to 3.5%. Specimen: PBMCs, collected after 24 months of ibrutinib treatment. The receptor set was obtained from a human donor with chronic lymphocytic leukemia.

The rearrangement joins TRBV12-5 to TRBJ2-3; weak D call: TRBD2 (5 bases). The CDR3 totals 15 residues. Germline values: CDR1 LGHNT, CDR2 FRNRAP. Trimming pared 2 bases from V and 1 base from J, leaving 10 bases between. The CDR3 DNA is TGTGCTAGTGGTTTGTACCTAGCTGGCACAGATACGCAGTATTTT. It encodes CASGLYLAGTDTQYF.

The J gene is TRBJ2-5, the V gene TRBV7-9, with D tentatively TRBD1 (5 bases). This CDR3 contains 16 residues. Germline-derived CDR1 and CDR2 are SEHNR and FQNEAQ (reference sequence). V lost 6 bases and J 3 bases, leaving 20 bases between the germline ends. The CDR3 DNA follows: TGTGCCAGCAGGGGGAACCAGGGCAGGGTGAAAGAGACCCAGTACTTC. Translated: CASRGNQGRVKETQYF.

The gene calls are TRBV4-2 and TRBJ1-5; D is unresolved. V was pared by 0 bases and J by 4 bases, with 7 bases between. This CDR3 region has 14 residues. CDR1 and CDR2 from the germline V gene are LGHNA and YNFKEQ. This CDR3 is CASSQEQPNQPQHF. The CDR3, as DNA: TGTGCCAGCAGCCAAGAACAGCCTAATCAGCCCCAGCATTTT.

The chain has TRBV21-1 and TRBJ1-2. TRBV21-1 is a documented pseudogene. There are 15 residues in the CDR3. The CDR3 DNA reads TGTGCCAGCAGCAAAGAGGCCGGGTTTAACTATGGCTACACCTTC. It codes for CASSKEAGFNYGYTF.